The clone carrying this T cell receptor beta chain has just a few counts. Its cognate antigen is unknown. The CDR3 runs to 17 residues. Germline CDR1 reads MDHEN; CDR2 reads SYDVKM. V was trimmed by 1 base and J by 4 bases, leaving 20 bases between them. Noted time point: pre-sensitization, week 0. Treatment in this sample: therapeutic diphenylcyclopropenone sensitization with weekly scalp DPC. Donation of samples came from alopecia patients who were 18 to 70 years old and suitable for DPC. The source of the sample is a study of human T cells and chemical hapten exposure. Individual cDNA molecules each carried unique molecular identifiers attached by the library. One entry per CDR3 protein, called by TCRdb with MiXCR from the RACE reads. The sample consists of more than 250,000 distinct CDR3 sequences, about 9% of them appearing once. Study-level points and caveats: Significantly more large CDR3 similarity clusters arose among expanded TCRs than among controls.

This receptor was obtained from a middle-aged woman with alopecia areata. Some clones in this sample may be carry-over from other donors' samples. The chain links TRBV28 to TRBJ2-7; possibly TRBD2 for D (6 bases). The starting material was whole blood, obtained in connection with sensitization to the hapten diphenylcyclopropenone (DPC). CDR3 region: CASSLSPGVILSYEQYF. The CDR3 coding sequence is TGTGCCAGCAGTTTATCTCCGGGGGTTATCCTAAGTTACGAGCAGTACTTC.